This paragraph reports one T cell receptor beta chain. The record originates from a study of blood T cell repertoires in COVID-19. In germline, CDR1 is MGHRA, CDR2 YSYEKL. The V gene lost 4 bases and the J gene lost 7 bases, with 29 bases spanning the gap. This CDR3 has 18 residues. Sequenced by immunoSEQ multiplex PCR; TCRdb stores in-frame clones only, minus some. The table has under 250,000 clones, 88% seen once. The V and J genes are TRBV4-1 and TRBJ2-7; possible D gene TRBD1, 6 bases. Material for sequencing was peripheral blood. The sequence derives from a man aged 45-65 years with COVID-19, enrolled during active disease. CDR3 residues: CASSRIGPGHLYVGEQYF. Written as DNA, the CDR3 is TGCGCCAGCAGCCGCATAGGTCCGGGACACCTATACGTGGGGGAGCAGTACTTC.